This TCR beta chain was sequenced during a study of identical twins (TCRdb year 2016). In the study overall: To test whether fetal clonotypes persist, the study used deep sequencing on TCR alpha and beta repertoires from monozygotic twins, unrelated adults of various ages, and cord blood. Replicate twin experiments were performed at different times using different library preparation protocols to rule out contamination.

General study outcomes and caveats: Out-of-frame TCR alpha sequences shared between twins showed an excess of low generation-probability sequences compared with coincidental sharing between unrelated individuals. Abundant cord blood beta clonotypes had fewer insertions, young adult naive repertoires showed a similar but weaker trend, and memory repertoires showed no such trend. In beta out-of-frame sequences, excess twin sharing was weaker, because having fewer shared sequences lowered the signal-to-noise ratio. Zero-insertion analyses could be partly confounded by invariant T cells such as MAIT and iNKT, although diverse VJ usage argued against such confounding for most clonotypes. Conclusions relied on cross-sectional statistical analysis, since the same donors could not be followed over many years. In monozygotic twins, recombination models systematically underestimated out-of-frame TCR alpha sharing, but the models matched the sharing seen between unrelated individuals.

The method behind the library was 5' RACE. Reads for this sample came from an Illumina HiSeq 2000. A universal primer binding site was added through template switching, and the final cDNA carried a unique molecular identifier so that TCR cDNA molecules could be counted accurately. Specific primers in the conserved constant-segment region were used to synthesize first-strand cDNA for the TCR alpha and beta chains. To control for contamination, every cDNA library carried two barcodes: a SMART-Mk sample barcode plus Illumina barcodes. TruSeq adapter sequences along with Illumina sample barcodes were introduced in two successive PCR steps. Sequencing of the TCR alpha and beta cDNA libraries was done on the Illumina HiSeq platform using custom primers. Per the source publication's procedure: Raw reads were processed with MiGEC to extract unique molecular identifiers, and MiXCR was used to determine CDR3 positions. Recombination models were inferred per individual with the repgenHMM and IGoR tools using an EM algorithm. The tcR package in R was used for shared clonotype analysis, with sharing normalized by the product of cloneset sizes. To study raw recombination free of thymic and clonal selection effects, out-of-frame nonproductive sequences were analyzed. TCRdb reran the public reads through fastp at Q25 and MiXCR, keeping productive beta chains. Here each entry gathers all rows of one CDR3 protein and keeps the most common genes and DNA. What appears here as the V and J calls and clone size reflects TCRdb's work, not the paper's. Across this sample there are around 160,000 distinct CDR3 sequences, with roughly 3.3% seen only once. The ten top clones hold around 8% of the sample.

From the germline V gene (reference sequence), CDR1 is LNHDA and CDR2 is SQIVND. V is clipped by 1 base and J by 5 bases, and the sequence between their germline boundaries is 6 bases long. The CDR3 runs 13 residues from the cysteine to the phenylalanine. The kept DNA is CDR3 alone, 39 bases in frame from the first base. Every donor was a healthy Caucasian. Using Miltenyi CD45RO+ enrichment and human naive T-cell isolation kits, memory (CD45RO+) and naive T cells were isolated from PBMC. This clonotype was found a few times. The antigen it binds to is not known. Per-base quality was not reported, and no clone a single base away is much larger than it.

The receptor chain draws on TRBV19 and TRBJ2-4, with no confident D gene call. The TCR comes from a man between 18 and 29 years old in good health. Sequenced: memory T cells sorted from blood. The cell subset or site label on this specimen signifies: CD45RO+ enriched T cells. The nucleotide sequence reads TGTGCCAGTAGTATAGTTGGCGAAAACATTCAGTACTTC. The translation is CASSIVGENIQYF. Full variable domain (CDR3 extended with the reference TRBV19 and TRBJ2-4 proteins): DGGITQSPKYLFRKEGQNVTLSCEQNLNHDAMYWYRQDPGQGLRLIYYSQIVNDFQKGDIAEGYSVSREKKESFPLTVTSAQKNPTAFYLCASSIVGENIQYFGAGTRLSVL.